This TCR beta chain emerged from a study of T-cell reconstitution after alpha-beta-depleted transplantation in children. Library preparation (for TCRbeta) was performed with unique molecular identifiers. MiXCR, run by TCRdb on the PCR reads, gives a single entry per CDR3 protein. The sample yields some 72,000 distinct CDR3 sequences, about 7% seen once. CDR3 length equals 17 residues. With 0 bases clipped from V and 8 bases from J, the junction kept 15 bases outside the gene matches. Germline V lookup: CDR1 DFQATT, CDR2 SNEGSKA (reference sequence). The clonotype was recovered from a human donor who donated a stem cell graft to a child with acute lymphoblastic leukemia. This sample comprised PBMCs from the stem cell graft donor, obtained from the stem cell graft. The chain has TRBV20-1 and TRBJ2-1; 8 bases fit TRBD2. The CDR3 bases are TGCAGTGCTAGAGACCGGAACCGGGGGGGACTACAAGATGAGCAGTTCTTC. This gives the protein CSARDRNRGGLQDEQFF.